The T cell receptor beta chain described here comes from a study of CD8 T cells in Susac syndrome. RNA, at 0.5 to 1 ug, was reverse transcribed with random hexamers. TCRdb redid the calling of the immunoSEQ multiplex PCR reads with MiXCR, one entry per CDR3 protein. The sample holds 130,000 to 150,000 distinct CDR3 sequences, more than 90% seen once. CDR1 and CDR2 (germline): SNHLY, FYNNEI. V trimming: 7 bases; J trimming: 0 bases; junction bases outside the gene matches: 13. This CDR3 has 17 residues. Sample: CD4+ T cells from PBMCs. This rearrangement joins TRBV2 to TRBJ1-1; 8 bases fit TRBD1. The TCR was taken from a human donor with Susac syndrome. The DNA for the CDR3 is TGTGCCAGCAATCTACAGGGGGAATGGGACATGAACACTGAAGCTTTCTTT. This sequence encodes CASNLQGEWDMNTEAFF.